These 9 T cell receptor beta chains were sequenced from one sample in a study of T cell changes during pregnancy in multiple sclerosis. Using immunoSEQ multiplex PCR, the repertoire was profiled, and TCRdb retains in-frame clones only, with some absent. The sample has fewer than 20,000 clones; approximately 81% are singletons. The sample in question was CD8+ T cells from peripheral blood mononuclear cells, obtained after pregnancy. Source of these receptors: a female donor with multiple sclerosis, enrolled in a pregnancy study.

This clone has a single count. The rearrangement joins TRBV15 to TRBJ2-5, with a possible D match to TRBD1 (5 bases). The CDR3 length is 15 residues. From germline, CDR1 is LNHNV and CDR2 YYDKDF (reference sequence). Trimming removed 0 bases from V and 5 bases from J, with 13 bases in between. CDR3 in DNA: TGTGCCACCAGCAGAGATTGGGGCGACTTGGAGACCCAGTACTTC. Its translation: CATSRDWGDLETQYF.

This clone was seen only once. The chain employs TRBV23-1 and TRBJ1-5; possibly TRBD1 for D (5 bases). TRBV23-1 is an ORF; its function is uncertain. Deletions cut 4 bases from V and 13 bases from J, with 29 bases between. The CDR3 loop spans 17 amino acids. The CDR3 sequence: CASSLGGHQGPSIQQHF. The CDR3 nucleotides read TGCGCCAGCAGTCTGGGTGGCCACCAGGGCCCCAGCATTCAACAGCATTTT.

This chain links TRBV27 with TRBJ1-2, with a possible D match to TRBD1 (6 bases). Trimming removed 3 bases at V and 4 bases at J, with 15 bases between. The length of the CDR3 is 15 residues. Germline assignment: CDR1 MNHEY and CDR2 SMNVEV (reference sequence). The CDR3 is CASSFTRTAGYGYTF. CDR3 nucleotide sequence: TGTGCCAGCAGTTTTACTCGGACAGCAGGCTATGGCTACACCTTC.

The rearrangement links TRBV13 to TRBJ2-7; 12 bases are shared with TRBD1. This CDR3 contains 14 residues. V dropped 5 bases and J dropped 5; count of bases not matched to a gene: 4. The germline V gene encodes CDR1 PRHDT and CDR2 FYEKMQ (reference sequence). The CDR3 loop is CASSRGTGGNEQYF. CDR3 DNA sequence: TGTGCCAGCAGCCGTGGGACAGGGGGCAACGAGCAGTACTTC.

The chain carries TRBV5-1 and TRBJ2-7, with D tentatively TRBD1 (6 bases). The germline V gene has CDR1 SGHRS and CDR2 YFSETQ. This CDR3 spans 13 amino acids. Between the trimmed V and J ends, which lost 4 bases and 1 base, there was a span of 9 bases. The CDR3 DNA follows: TGCGCCAGCAGCCCCGGACAGTCCTACGAGCAGTACTTC. It specifies CASSPGQSYEQYF.

The chain carries TRBV2 and TRBJ1-5; D gene unclear. The CDR3 loop spans 13 amino acids. Trimming removed 5 bases at V and 6 bases at J, with 11 bases between. Per germline, CDR1 SNHLY and CDR2 FYNNEI. CDR3 amino acids: CASSNTVGQPQHF. The CDR3, as DNA: TGTGCCAGCAGTAATACCGTCGGTCAGCCCCAGCATTTT.

The chain uses TRBV27 and TRBJ1-2; 7 nucleotides agree with TRBD1. The CDR3 is 15 residues long. The V segment lost 1 base and the J segment 6 bases; nucleotides outside the gene matches: 8. In germline, CDR1 is MNHEY, CDR2 SMNVEV (reference sequence). CDR3 sequence (DNA): TGTGCCAGCAGTTTATACGGGGTGGGGACAGATGGCTACACCTTC. It translates to CASSLYGVGTDGYTF.

The V call is TRBV5-1, the J call TRBJ2-3; 10 bases line up with TRBD2. Germline V gives CDR1 SGHRS, CDR2 YFSETQ. Germline trimming cut 4 bases from V and 3 bases from J; bases unmatched to any gene: 5. The CDR3 length is 15 residues. The CDR3 nucleotides read TGCGCCAGCAGCCCCGGGACTAGCGCGACAGATACGCAGTATTTT. Translated: CASSPGTSATDTQYF.

The chain joins TRBV6-4 to TRBJ2-2; 7 nucleotides align to TRBD2. Trimming cost V 4 bases and J 1 base; bases outside gene matches: 3. Germline assignment: CDR1 MRHNA and CDR2 SNTAGT. There are 15 residues in the CDR3. CDR3 loop: CASSVASGNTGELFF. CDR3 coding DNA: TGTGCCAGCAGTGTGGCTAGCGGGAACACCGGGGAGCTGTTTTTT.